A single sample is the source of the 26 T cell receptor beta chains below, sequenced in a study of blood T cell repertoires in COVID-19. Sequencing used immunoSEQ multiplex PCR; TCRdb keeps in-frame clones, though not all of them. The sample carries about 240,000 clones, 82% recorded once. The source material was peripheral blood. The source of these receptors is a woman aged 18-35 years with acute or convalescent COVID-19.

The chain has TRBV6-5 and TRBJ1-1; D remains ambiguous. The CDR3 covers 14 residues. Trimming took off 3 bases at V and 6 bases at J, with 14 bases between the two ends. CDR1 and CDR2 (germline): MNHEY, SVGAGI. The CDR3 region has the DNA TGTGCCAGCAGTTATGCGGTCCAGTCCCCTGAAGCTTTCTTT. Amino acids: CASSYAVQSPEAFF.

The chain is built from TRBV20-1 and TRBJ1-5, with a weak D call TRBD1 (5 bases). The ends were cut back, 3 bases at V and 5 bases at J, with 8 bases in the middle. There are 12 residues in the CDR3. The germline V gene has CDR1 DFQATT and CDR2 SNEGSKA (reference sequence). The CDR3 nucleotides are TGCAGTGCTAGTCGGGGGGATCAGCCCCAGCATTTT. Protein: CSASRGDQPQHF.

The chain has TRBV19 and TRBJ2-2; a possible D gene is TRBD2 (5 bases). This CDR3 is built from 14 residues. Deletions cut 1 base from V and 6 bases from J, with 9 bases between. Germline lookup yields CDR1 LNHDA and CDR2 SQIVND (reference sequence). CDR3 DNA sequence: TGTGCCAGTAGTATAGTCTGGGAGTCCGGGGAGCTGTTTTTT. It codes for CASSIVWESGELFF.

The chain employs TRBV7-9 and TRBJ1-1; 9 bases are a match to TRBD1. V shed 2 bases, J shed 8 bases, and the junction held 6 bases outside the gene matches. This CDR3 is built from 14 residues. Per the germline V gene, CDR1 is SEHNR and CDR2 is FQNEAQ (reference sequence). The CDR3 here is CASSLPGQGSEAFF. The CDR3 DNA sequence: TGTGCCAGCAGCTTACCGGGACAGGGTTCAGAAGCTTTCTTT.

Regarding this clone: Mismatch with germline at one junction end may stem from a read error. The genes are TRBV7-2 and TRBJ2-7; 12 bases are shared with TRBD2. The CDR3 consists of 15 residues. Germline lookup yields CDR1 SGHTA and CDR2 FQGNSA. Here the CDR3 DNA reads TGTGCCAGCAGCTTAGCACTAACGACTAGCGGGAGCCTAGACTTC. Its protein is CASSLALTTSGSLDF.

This chain connects TRBV27 to TRBJ2-1, with D tentatively TRBD2 (5 bases). The germline CDR1 and CDR2 sequences are MNHEY and SMNVEV (reference sequence). V was pared by 6 bases and J by 5 bases, with 17 bases between. The CDR3 consists of 15 residues. CDR3 sequence: CASSGAASFHNEQFF. As DNA, the CDR3 is TGTGCCAGCAGCGGAGCGGCCTCCTTCCACAATGAGCAGTTCTTC.

The V call is TRBV29-1, the J call TRBJ1-1; D remains unclear. The CDR3 totals 13 residues. Germline loops: CDR1 SQVTM, CDR2 ANQGSEA. The V end was cut by 5 bases, the J end by 4 bases, with 14 bases between. The CDR3 DNA is TGCAGCGTTTTAGGCGGGGTCAGCACTGAAGCTTTCTTT. Translated, it gives CSVLGGVSTEAFF.

This clone was detected a few times. The chain combines TRBV14 with TRBJ2-7; D may be TRBD1 (6 bases). The CDR3 runs to 19 residues. Germline V gives CDR1 SGHDN, CDR2 FVKESK. Deletions cut 2 bases from V and 2 bases from J, with 25 bases between. CDR3 loop: CASSQTRGDTERRTYEQYF. DNA of the CDR3: TGTGCCAGCAGCCAAACTCGTGGGGACACCGAAAGGAGGACCTACGAGCAGTACTTC.

The chain is built from TRBV5-1 and TRBJ2-1; TRBD1 aligns across 11 bases. The CDR3 has 14 amino acids. CDR1 SGHRS and CDR2 YFSETQ come from the germline V gene. V trimming: 4 bases; J trimming: 8 bases; junction bases outside the gene matches: 5. CDR3 nucleotides: TGCGCCAGCAGCACGGGACAGGGGGTGGATGAGCAGTTCTTC. As protein: CASSTGQGVDEQFF.

This rearrangement joins TRBV7-6 to TRBJ2-2, with 11 bases lining up with TRBD2. Per the germline V gene, CDR1 is SGHVS and CDR2 is FNYEAQ. The junction had 10 bases not matched to a gene; V was cut back by 1 base and J by 3 bases. The CDR3 contains 19 residues. The CDR3 protein is CASSLVPGSGRAYTGELFF. As DNA, the CDR3 is TGTGCCAGCAGCTTAGTGCCGGGTAGCGGGAGGGCCTACACCGGGGAGCTGTTTTTT.

The genes are TRBV24-1 and TRBJ1-1; TRBD1 aligns across 7 bases. Trimming removed 3 bases from V and 8 bases from J; junction bases left unmatched: 5. The CDR3 loop spans 13 amino acids. In germline, CDR1 is KGHDR, CDR2 SFDVKD. CDR3 region: CATSDTTGIEAFF. The CDR3 DNA sequence: TGTGCCACCAGTGATACGACAGGGATAGAAGCTTTCTTT.

Worth noting for this clone: The junction shows a germline mismatch at one end, possibly a read error. The chain uses TRBV4-1 and TRBJ1-4; a possible D gene is TRBD1 (5 bases). Germline assignment: CDR1 MGHRA and CDR2 YSYEKL. The CDR3 is made up of 12 amino acids. CDR3: CASSQDGTWISF. The CDR3 region has the DNA TGCGCCAGCAGCCAAGACGGGACTTGGATTAGCTTT.

The rearrangement joins TRBV7-3 to TRBJ2-2, with a tentative D call TRBD1 (6 bases). V gave up 4 bases and J gave up 5 bases, with 14 bases separating them. The CDR3 has 15 amino acids. Germline CDR1 reads SGHTA; CDR2 reads FQGTGA. Here the CDR3 reads CASSSSTGGTGELFF. The DNA of the CDR3 is TGTGCCAGCAGCTCTTCGACAGGTGGTACCGGGGAGCTGTTTTTT.

The rearrangement uses TRBV19 and TRBJ1-2; TRBD1 matches 8 bases. This CDR3 contains 14 residues. Trimming removed 7 bases from V and 5 bases from J; junction bases left unmatched: 9. The germline V gene has CDR1 LNHDA and CDR2 SQIVND (reference sequence). Here the CDR3 reads CASTQSGQAYGYTF. DNA of the CDR3: TGTGCCAGTACTCAATCGGGACAGGCATATGGCTACACCTTC.

The chain uses TRBV21-1 and TRBJ2-7; the table's D call TRBD2 went unverified against the DNA. TRBV21-1 is a known pseudogene. The CDR3 loop spans 18 amino acids. CDR3 DNA sequence: TGTGCCAGCAGCAAAGAATTTGCTAGCTCAATAGCCTCCTACGAGCAGTACTTC. It encodes CASSKEFASSIASYEQYF.

This clone turned up a few times. The gene calls are TRBV4-3 and TRBJ1-4; D is ambiguous. The CDR3 spans 16 residues. V was trimmed by 1 base and J by 5 bases, leaving 14 bases between them. The germline V gene encodes CDR1 LGHNA and CDR2 YSLEER. The CDR3 nucleotides read TGCGCCAGCAGCCAAGTCGGCCGAGCTAGAAATGAAAAACTGTTTTTT. It is translated as CASSQVGRARNEKLFF.

Here the CDR3 reads CASSDHRVDWTEAFF. The CDR3 region has the DNA TGCGCCAGCAGTGACCACAGGGTTGATTGGACTGAAGCTTTCTTT. The chain has TRBV10-1 and TRBJ1-1; D perhaps matches TRBD1 (6 bases). The germline V gene encodes CDR1 WNHNN and CDR2 SYGVQD (reference sequence). Between the trimmed V and J ends, which lost 3 bases and 5 bases, there was a span of 16 bases. The CDR3 loop spans 15 amino acids.

J is TRBJ2-3 and V is TRBV5-5, with TRBD2 identical over 9 bases. The CDR3 spans 17 residues. With 0 bases clipped from V and 1 base from J, the junction kept 6 bases outside the gene matches. Germline lookup yields CDR1 SGHKS and CDR2 YYEKEE (reference sequence). The DNA for the CDR3 is TGTGCCAGCAGCTTGGTGGCTAGCGGGACTCGCACAGATACGCAGTATTTT. Translating gives CASSLVASGTRTDTQYF.

The chain joins TRBV3-1 (or the pseudogene TRBV3-2) to TRBJ2-1, with 9 positions matching TRBD2. CDR3 length equals 16 residues. CDR1 and CDR2 from the germline V gene are LGHDT and YNNKEL (reference sequence). V lost 4 bases to trimming and J lost 2 bases; unmatched junction nucleotides: 6. CDR3 amino acids: CASSRIRTSAYNEQFF. CDR3 coding DNA: TGTGCCAGCAGCCGAATCAGGACTAGCGCCTACAATGAGCAGTTCTTC.

CDR3 nucleotide sequence: TGTGCCTGGACAGATGGGACTAGCGGGAGGAGCGAGCAGTACTTC. Its translation is CAWTDGTSGRSEQYF. The chain recombines TRBV30 with TRBJ2-7, with 15 positions matching TRBD2. The junction had 7 bases not matched to a gene; V was cut back by 4 bases and J by 6 bases. Germline V lookup: CDR1 GTSNPN, CDR2 SVGIG (reference sequence). CDR3 length: 15 amino acids.

V gene TRBV9 combines with J gene TRBJ2-5, with TRBD1 matching over 7 bases. Looked up from germline, CDR1 is SGDLS and CDR2 is YYNGEE. The CDR3 spans 13 residues. With V trimmed by 6 bases and J by 5 bases, 7 bases remained unmatched. The DNA of the CDR3 is TGTGCCAGCAACCGACAGGGTCTGGAGACCCAGTACTTC. Amino acid sequence: CASNRQGLETQYF.

This rearrangement joins TRBV21-1 to TRBJ2-4; the table's D call TRBD2 went unverified against the DNA. TRBV21-1 is a recognized pseudogene. This CDR3 contains 21 residues. The CDR3 DNA is TGTGCCAGCAGCAGAACTTACTGGACGTATGGAGGGGACTGTCCCAAAAACATTCAGTACTTC. The encoded protein is CASSRTYWTYGGDCPKNIQYF.

The rearrangement links TRBV30 to TRBJ2-1; 7 positions match TRBD1. The CDR3 spans 15 residues. After removal of 3 bases from V and 4 bases from J, the junction contained 9 bases not matched to a gene. CDR1 GTSNPN and CDR2 SVGIG come from the germline V gene (reference sequence). CDR3 sequence: CAWRPAKGAYNEQFF. In DNA form, the CDR3 reads TGTGCCTGGAGACCCGCGAAGGGGGCTTACAATGAGCAGTTCTTC.

The chain couples TRBV7-8 to TRBJ2-7, with 11 bases that match TRBD2. V was clipped by 3 bases and J by 4 bases; unmatched bases: 2. The germline CDR1 and CDR2 sequences are SGHVS and FQNEAQ. The CDR3 is 14 amino acids. The CDR3 sequence: CASSLTSGKYEQYF. Here the CDR3 DNA reads TGTGCCAGCAGCTTGACTAGCGGGAAATACGAGCAGTACTTC.

A single count supports this clone. The V gene is TRBV10-3, the J gene TRBJ2-2, with 11 bases lining up with TRBD2. Germline V gives CDR1 ENHRY, CDR2 SYGVKD. V trimming: 2 bases; J trimming: 5 bases; junction bases outside the gene matches: 16. This CDR3 has 20 amino acids. Written as DNA, the CDR3 is TGTGCCATCAGTGAGGAGCTGGGGGCTAGCGGGAGGTCCAGGACCGGGGAGCTGTTTTTT. The encoded protein is CAISEELGASGRSRTGELFF.

This clone has a handful of counts. This chain links TRBV7-6 with TRBJ2-3; 9 bases match TRBD2. The germline CDR1 and CDR2 sequences are SGHVS and FNYEAQ. The CDR3 has 15 residues. After removal of 3 bases from V and 4 bases from J, the junction contained 5 bases not matched to a gene. CDR3 sequence: CASSFSSGNSDTQYF. CDR3 nucleotide sequence: TGTGCCAGCAGCTTCTCTAGCGGGAACTCAGATACGCAGTATTTT.